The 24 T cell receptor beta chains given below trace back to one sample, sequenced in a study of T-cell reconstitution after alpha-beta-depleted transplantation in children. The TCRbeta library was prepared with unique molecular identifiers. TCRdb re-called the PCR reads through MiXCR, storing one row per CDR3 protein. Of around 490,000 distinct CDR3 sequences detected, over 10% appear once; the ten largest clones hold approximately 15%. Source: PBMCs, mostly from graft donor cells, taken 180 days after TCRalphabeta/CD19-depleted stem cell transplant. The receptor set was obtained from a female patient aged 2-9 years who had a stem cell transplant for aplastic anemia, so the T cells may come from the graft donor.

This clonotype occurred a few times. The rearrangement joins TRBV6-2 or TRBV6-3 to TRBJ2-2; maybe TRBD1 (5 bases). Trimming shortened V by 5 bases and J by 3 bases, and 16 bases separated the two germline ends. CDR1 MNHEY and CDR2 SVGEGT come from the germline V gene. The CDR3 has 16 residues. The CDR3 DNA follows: TGTGCCAGCAGTCCCCTCAGGGCCTATTACACCGGGGAGCTGTTTTTT. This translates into CASSPLRAYYTGELFF.

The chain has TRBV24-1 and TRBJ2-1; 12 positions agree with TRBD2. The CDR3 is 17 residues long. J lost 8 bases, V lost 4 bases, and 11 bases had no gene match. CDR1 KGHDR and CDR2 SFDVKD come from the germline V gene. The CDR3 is CATSDPTSGRIGDEQFF. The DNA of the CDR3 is TGTGCCACCAGTGACCCCACTAGCGGGAGGATCGGGGATGAGCAGTTCTTC.

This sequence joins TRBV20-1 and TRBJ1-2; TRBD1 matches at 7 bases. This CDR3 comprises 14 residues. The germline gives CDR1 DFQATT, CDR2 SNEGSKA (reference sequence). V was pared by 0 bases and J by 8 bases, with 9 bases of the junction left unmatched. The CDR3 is CSARDGRQGRGYTF. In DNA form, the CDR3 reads TGCAGTGCTAGAGATGGAAGACAGGGCCGAGGCTACACCTTC.

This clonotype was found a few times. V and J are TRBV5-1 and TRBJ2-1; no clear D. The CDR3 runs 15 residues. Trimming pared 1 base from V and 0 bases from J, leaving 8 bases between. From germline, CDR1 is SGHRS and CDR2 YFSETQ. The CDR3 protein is CASSLYWSSYNEQFF. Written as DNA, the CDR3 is TGCGCCAGCAGCTTGTATTGGTCCTCCTACAATGAGCAGTTCTTC.

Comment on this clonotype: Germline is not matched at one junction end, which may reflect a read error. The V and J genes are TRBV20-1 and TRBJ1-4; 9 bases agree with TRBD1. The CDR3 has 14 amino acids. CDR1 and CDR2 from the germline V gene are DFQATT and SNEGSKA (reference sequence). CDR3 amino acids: CSASQWTGVEKVFF. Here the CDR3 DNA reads TGCAGTGCTAGTCAGTGGACAGGGGTCGAAAAAGTGTTTTTT.

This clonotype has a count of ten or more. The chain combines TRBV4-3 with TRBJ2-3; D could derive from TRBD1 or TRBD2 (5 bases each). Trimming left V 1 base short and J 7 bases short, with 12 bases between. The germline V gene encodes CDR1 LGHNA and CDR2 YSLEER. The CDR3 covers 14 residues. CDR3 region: CASSQVGAAHTQYF. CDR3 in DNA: TGCGCCAGCAGCCAAGTCGGGGCTGCGCATACGCAGTATTTT.

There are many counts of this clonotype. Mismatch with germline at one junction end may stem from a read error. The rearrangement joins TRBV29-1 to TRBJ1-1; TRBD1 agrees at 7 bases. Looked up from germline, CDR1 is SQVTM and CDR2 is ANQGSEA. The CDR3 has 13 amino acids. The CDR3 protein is CSVQDRQGNEAFF. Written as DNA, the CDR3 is TGCAGCGTTCAAGACCGACAGGGAAATGAAGCTTTCTTT. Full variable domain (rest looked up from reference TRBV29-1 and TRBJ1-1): SAVISQKPSRDICQRGTSLTIQCQVDSQVTMMFWYRQQPGQSLTLIATANQGSEATYESGFVIDKFPISRPNLTFSTLTVSNMSPEDSSIYLCSVQDRQGNEAFFGQGTRLTVV.

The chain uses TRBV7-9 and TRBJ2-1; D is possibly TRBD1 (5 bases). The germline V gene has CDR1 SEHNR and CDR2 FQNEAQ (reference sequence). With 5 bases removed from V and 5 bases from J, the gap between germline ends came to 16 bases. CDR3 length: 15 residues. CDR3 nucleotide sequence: TGTGCCAGCAGCATTTCGGACACAAGGAACAATGAGCAGTTCTTC. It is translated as CASSISDTRNNEQFF.

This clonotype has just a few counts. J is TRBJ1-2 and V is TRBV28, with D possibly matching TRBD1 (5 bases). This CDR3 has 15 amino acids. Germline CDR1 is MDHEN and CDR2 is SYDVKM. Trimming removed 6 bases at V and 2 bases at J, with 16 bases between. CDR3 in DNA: TGTGCCAGCAGCCCCCCCACGGGGCAAAACTATGGCTACACCTTC. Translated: CASSPPTGQNYGYTF.

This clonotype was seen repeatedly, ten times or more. As DNA, the CDR3 is TGCGCCAGCAGCCCAACAGGGGCCCGGAACACTGAAGCTTTCTTT. It yields the protein CASSPTGARNTEAFF. This chain joins TRBV5-1 and TRBJ1-1; 7 bases match TRBD1. The CDR3 runs to 15 residues. The junction had 7 bases not matched to a gene; V was cut back by 4 bases and J by 1 base. Germline loops: CDR1 SGHRS, CDR2 YFSETQ.

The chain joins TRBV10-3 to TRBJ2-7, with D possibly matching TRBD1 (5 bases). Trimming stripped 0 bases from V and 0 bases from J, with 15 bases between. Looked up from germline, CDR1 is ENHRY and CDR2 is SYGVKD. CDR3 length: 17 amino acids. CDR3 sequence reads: CAISESITGSISYEQYF. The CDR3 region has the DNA TGTGCCATCAGTGAGTCGATTACAGGATCAATCTCCTACGAGCAGTACTTC.

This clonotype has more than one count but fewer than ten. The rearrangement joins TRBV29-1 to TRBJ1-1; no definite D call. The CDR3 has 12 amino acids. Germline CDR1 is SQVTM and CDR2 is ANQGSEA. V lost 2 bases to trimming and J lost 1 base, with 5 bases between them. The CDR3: CSVEFPNTEAFF. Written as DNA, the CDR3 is TGCAGCGTTGAATTCCCGAACACTGAAGCTTTCTTT.

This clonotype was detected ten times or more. The CDR3 coding sequence is TGTGCCAGCAGCTCGTCTTCTAGCGGAGGAGTAGATACGCAGTATTTT. Encoded protein: CASSSSSSGGVDTQYF. The chain couples TRBV11-3 to TRBJ2-3, with 7 nucleotides matching TRBD2. The CDR3 totals 16 residues. J gave up 5 bases and V 4 bases, and 12 bases lay outside the gene matches. Germline V gives CDR1 SGHNT, CDR2 YENEEA. Variable domain in full (rest from reference TRBV11-3 and TRBJ2-3): EAGVVQSPRYKIIEKKQPVAFWCNPISGHNTLYWYLQNLGQGPELLIRYENEEAVDDSQLPKDRFSAERLKGVDSTLKIQPAELGDSAVYLCASSSSSSGGVDTQYFGPGTRLTVL.

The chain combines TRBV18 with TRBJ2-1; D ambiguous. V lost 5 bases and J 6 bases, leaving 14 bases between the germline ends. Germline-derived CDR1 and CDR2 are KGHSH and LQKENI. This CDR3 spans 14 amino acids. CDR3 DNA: TGTGCCAGCTCATTCCCCCCGACCTCCAATGAGCAGTTCTTC. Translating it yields CASSFPPTSNEQFF.

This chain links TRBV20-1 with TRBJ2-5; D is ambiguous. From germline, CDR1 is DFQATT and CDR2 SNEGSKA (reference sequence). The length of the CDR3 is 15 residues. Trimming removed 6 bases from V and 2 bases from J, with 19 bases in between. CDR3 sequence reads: CSAPRGALLQETQYF. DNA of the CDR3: TGCAGTGCACCACGAGGAGCTCTCTTGCAAGAGACCCAGTACTTC.

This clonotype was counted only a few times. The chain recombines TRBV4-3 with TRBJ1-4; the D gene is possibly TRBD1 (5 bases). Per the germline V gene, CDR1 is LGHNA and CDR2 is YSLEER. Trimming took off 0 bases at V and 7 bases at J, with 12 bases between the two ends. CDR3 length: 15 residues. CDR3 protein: CASSQEGGVGEKLFF. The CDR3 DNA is TGCGCCAGCAGCCAAGAGGGAGGGGTCGGTGAAAAACTGTTTTTT.

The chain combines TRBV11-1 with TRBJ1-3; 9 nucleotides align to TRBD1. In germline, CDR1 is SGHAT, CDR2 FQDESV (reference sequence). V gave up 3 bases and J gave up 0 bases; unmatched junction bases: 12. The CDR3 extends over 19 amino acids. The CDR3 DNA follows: TGTGCCAGCAGCTTTGTAGGAAATACAGGGGGCCTCTCTGGAAACACCATATATTTT. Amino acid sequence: CASSFVGNTGGLSGNTIYF.

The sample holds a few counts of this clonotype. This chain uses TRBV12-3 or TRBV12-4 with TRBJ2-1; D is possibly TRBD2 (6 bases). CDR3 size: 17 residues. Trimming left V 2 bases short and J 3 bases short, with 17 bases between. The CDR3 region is CASSLWEWGTGYNEQFF. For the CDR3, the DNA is TGTGCCAGCAGTTTATGGGAGTGGGGGACTGGCTACAATGAGCAGTTCTTC.

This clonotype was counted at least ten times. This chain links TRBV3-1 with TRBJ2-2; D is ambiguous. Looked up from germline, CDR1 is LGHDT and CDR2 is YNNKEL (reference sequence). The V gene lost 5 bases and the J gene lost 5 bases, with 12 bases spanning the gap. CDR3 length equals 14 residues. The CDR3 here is CASSLVGGTGELFF. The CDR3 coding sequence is TGTGCCAGCAGCTTAGTAGGTGGGACCGGGGAGCTGTTTTTT.

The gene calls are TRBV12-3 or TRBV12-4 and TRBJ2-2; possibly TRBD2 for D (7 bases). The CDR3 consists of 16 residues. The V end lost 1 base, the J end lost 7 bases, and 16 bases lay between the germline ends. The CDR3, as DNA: TGTGCCAGCAGTTTAGGGGCAGGGGAGGGCGGCGGGGAGCTGTTTTTT. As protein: CASSLGAGEGGGELFF.

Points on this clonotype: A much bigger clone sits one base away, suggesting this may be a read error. CDR3 bases: TGCAGCGTTGAGCCCCAGAGGACTAGCGGGAGCTACAGCTCCTACAATGAGCAGTTCTTC. Translated, it gives CSVEPQRTSGSYSSYNEQFF. J is TRBJ2-1 and V is TRBV29-1; 13 bases align to TRBD2. Trimming removed 3 bases from V and 0 bases from J; junction bases left unmatched: 14. The CDR3 spans 20 residues. Looked up from germline, CDR1 is SQVTM and CDR2 is ANQGSEA.

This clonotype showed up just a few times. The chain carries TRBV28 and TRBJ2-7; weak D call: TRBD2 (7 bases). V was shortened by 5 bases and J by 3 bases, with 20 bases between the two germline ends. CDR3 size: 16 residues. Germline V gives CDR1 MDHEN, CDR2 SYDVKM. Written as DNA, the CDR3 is TGTGCCAGCAGTCCGAGCGGGACATCGAGGGGCTACGAGCAGTACTTC. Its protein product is CASSPSGTSRGYEQYF.

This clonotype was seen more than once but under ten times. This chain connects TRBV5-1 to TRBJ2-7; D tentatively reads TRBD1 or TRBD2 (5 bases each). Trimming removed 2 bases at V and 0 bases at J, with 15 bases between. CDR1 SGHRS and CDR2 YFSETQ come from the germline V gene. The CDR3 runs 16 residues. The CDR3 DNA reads TGCGCCAGCAGCTTTACGGGACCGCCGCACTCCTACGAGCAGTACTTC. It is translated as CASSFTGPPHSYEQYF.

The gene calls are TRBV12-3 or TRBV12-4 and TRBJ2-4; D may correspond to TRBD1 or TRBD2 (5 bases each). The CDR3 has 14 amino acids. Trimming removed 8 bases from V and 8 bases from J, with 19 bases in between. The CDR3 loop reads CASGGHERVHIQYF. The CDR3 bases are TGTGCCAGCGGAGGACACGAGAGAGTGCACATTCAGTACTTC.